This T cell receptor beta chain derives from a study of cytotoxic CD8 clonotypes in ibrutinib-treated CLL. Study-wide context: The cohort had around 10 relapsed/refractory and around 14 treatment-naive patients, fewer than 18 IGHV unmutated.

As for this clone: What it binds is unknown.

General study results and limits: For progressing versus sustained-remission patients, sampling times were not the same.

The CDR3 has 17 residues. Targeted sequencing depth ranged from 1 in 200,000 to 1 in 1 million T cells. Measured with immunoSEQ multiplex PCR; TCRdb has only the in-frame clones, and not every one. The table has approximately 350,000 clones, 67% seen once. The rearrangement uses TRBV1 and TRBJ2-3; the table calls TRBD2, which could not be checked here. TRBV1 corresponds to a pseudogene. The TCR originated in a human donor with chronic lymphocytic leukemia. The sample in question was PBMCs, obtained after 36 months of ibrutinib treatment. The CDR3 sequence is CTSSHSGGVLSTDTQYF. The CDR3 coding sequence is TGCACCAGCAGCCACAGCGGGGGGGTCCTTAGCACAGATACGCAGTATTTT.